The 23 T cell receptor beta chains in this list originate from one sample, sequenced in a study of OX40 agonist ivuxolimab in advanced cancers. Sequencing was performed with immunoSEQ multiplex PCR; in TCRdb, only in-frame clones are kept and a portion is missing. Here the sample spans around 92,000 clones, approximately 84% being singletons. Material: CD4+ or CD8+ T cells sorted from blood, obtained in a trial of the OX40 agonist ivuxolimab. The receptors come from an adult with an advanced solid tumor such as melanoma, head and neck, liver or kidney cancer.

The gene calls are TRBV7-2 and TRBJ2-3; 8 nucleotides agree with TRBD1. The CDR3 sequence is 15 residues long. V dropped 3 bases and J dropped 6; count of bases not matched to a gene: 8. The germline gives CDR1 SGHTA, CDR2 FQGNSA. CDR3 nucleotide sequence: TGTGCCAGCAGCTTTGATGGCAGGGGGCTGGATACGCAGTATTTT. Translation: CASSFDGRGLDTQYF.

This sequence joins TRBV29-1 and TRBJ2-7; possibly TRBD1 for D (7 bases). The CDR3 totals 12 residues. Per germline, CDR1 SQVTM and CDR2 ANQGSEA. V was cut by 3 bases and J by 6 bases, with 12 bases left in between. This CDR3 reads CSVEDRRGEQYV. In DNA, the CDR3 is TGCAGCGTTGAGGACAGGCGGGGCGAGCAGTACGTC.

This chain uses TRBV7-2 with TRBJ1-2; TRBD1 matches 9 bases. In germline, CDR1 is SGHTA, CDR2 FQGNSA. The CDR3 runs to 14 residues. V shed 4 bases and J 7 bases; nucleotides not matched to a gene: 7. Here the CDR3 reads CASSYHGQGFGYTF. CDR3 in DNA: TGTGCCAGCAGCTACCACGGACAGGGGTTTGGCTACACCTTC. The full variable domain, rest sourced from reference TRBV7-2 and TRBJ1-2, is GAGVSQSPSNKVTEKGKDVELRCDPISGHTALYWYRQSLGQGLEFLIYFQGNSAPDKSGLPSDRFSAERTGGSVSTLTIQRTQQEDSAVYLCASSYHGQGFGYTFGSGTRLTVV.

The chain is built from TRBV6-6 and TRBJ2-5; D is possibly TRBD1 (6 bases). Germline CDR1 MNHNY, CDR2 SVGAGI (reference sequence). V lost 5 bases, J lost 4 bases, and 17 bases lay in between. The CDR3 sequence is 15 residues long. As DNA, the CDR3 is TGTGCCAGCAGTCCGGCCGGCAGGGGTGGAGAGACCCAGTACTTC. Residues: CASSPAGRGGETQYF.

The J gene is TRBJ1-6, the V gene TRBV19; D gene uncertain. V shed 5 bases and J shed 7 bases, with 15 bases lying between them. CDR3 length equals 15 residues. CDR1 and CDR2 (germline): LNHDA, SQIVND (reference sequence). Here the CDR3 reads CASSLGRVGNSPLHF. DNA for the CDR3: TGTGCCAGTAGTCTGGGCCGGGTGGGGAATTCACCCCTCCACTTT.

CDR3 region: CASSTLEGGTYEQYF. CDR3 nucleotides: TGTGCCAGCAGTACCCTTGAAGGGGGCACCTACGAGCAGTACTTC. This rearrangement joins TRBV4-2 to TRBJ2-7; 7 bases are a match to TRBD1. CDR1 is LGHNA, CDR2 YNFKEQ, per germline. CDR3 size: 15 residues. V lost 6 bases and J lost 2; bases outside the gene matches: 10.

The chain employs TRBV19 and TRBJ2-4, with 9 positions matching TRBD1. Germline CDR1 and CDR2: LNHDA and SQIVND (reference sequence). The CDR3 loop spans 16 amino acids. V trimming: 5 bases; J trimming: 7 bases; junction bases outside the gene matches: 12. The CDR3: CASSDQGTGIPNIQYF. In DNA, the CDR3 is TGTGCCAGTAGTGACCAAGGGACAGGGATTCCCAACATTCAGTACTTC.

This clone has a single count. The chain links TRBV6-5 to TRBJ2-1; 7 bases line up with TRBD2. The trim removed 7 bases at V and 9 bases at J, leaving 6 bases unmatched. This CDR3 has 12 amino acids. Germline V CDR1 and CDR2: MNHEY, SVGAGI. The DNA for the CDR3 is TGTGCCAGCACCCCGGGGAGGGGTGAGCAGTTCTTC. This codes for CASTPGRGEQFF.

A word on this clone: Germline and junction disagree at one end, which may indicate a read error. This chain links TRBV9 with TRBJ1-2; 12 bases align to TRBD1. CDR3 length: 13 amino acids. Germline V lookup: CDR1 SGDLS, CDR2 YYNGEE. The chain's CDR3 is CASGPGQGAGLAF. The CDR3 coding sequence is TGTGCCAGCGGGCCGGGACAGGGGGCCGGCTTGGCCTTC. Full variable domain (remainder filled in from reference TRBV9 and TRBJ1-2): DSGVTQTPKHLITATGQRVTLRCSPRSGDLSVYWYQQSLDQGLQFLIQYYNGEERAKGNILERFSAQQFPDLHSELNLSSLELGDSALYFCASGPGQGAGLAFGSGTRLTVV.

This clone showed up just a few times. The chain joins TRBV2 to TRBJ1-5; D not resolved. V lost 5 bases and J 0 bases, leaving 8 bases between the germline ends. The CDR3 is 14 amino acids. The V gene's germline CDR1 is SNHLY and CDR2 FYNNEI. The CDR3 bases are TGTGCCAGCAGTATTCAGTATAGCAATCAGCCCCAGCATTTT. This codes for CASSIQYSNQPQHF.

The rearrangement joins TRBV12-5 to TRBJ1-4, with D unresolved. CDR3 length: 15 residues. Per germline, CDR1 LGHNT and CDR2 FRNRAP. The V end lost 0 bases, the J end lost 8 bases, and 13 bases lay between the germline ends. The CDR3 bases are TGTGCTAGTGGTTTGGTACCGGATCATTTAGAAAAACTGTTTTTT. Translated: CASGLVPDHLEKLFF.

About this clone itself: The sample has other DNA sequences that encode this CDR3 too. The chain has TRBV10-3 and TRBJ2-2; D not certain. The CDR3 is 15 amino acids. Trimming took off 4 bases at V and 0 bases at J, with 9 bases between the two ends. CDR1 and CDR2 from the germline V gene are ENHRY and SYGVKD. The CDR3 reads CAISVASTNTGELFF. As DNA, the CDR3 is TGTGCCATCAGTGTAGCCTCCACGAACACCGGGGAGCTGTTTTTT.

The chain carries TRBV4-1 and TRBJ2-3; tentative D call: TRBD2 (6 bases). Germline lookup yields CDR1 MGHRA and CDR2 YSYEKL. This CDR3 spans 17 amino acids. Trimming removed 4 bases from V and 0 bases from J, with 17 bases in between. The chain's CDR3 is CASSPPFRELSTDTQYF. CDR3 nucleotide sequence: TGCGCCAGCAGCCCCCCCTTCCGGGAGTTGAGCACAGATACGCAGTATTTT.

The chain carries TRBV7-2 and TRBJ2-2; TRBD1 aligns across 8 bases. The length of the CDR3 is 14 residues. Per the germline V gene, CDR1 is SGHTA and CDR2 is FQGNSA. After removal of 3 bases from V and 5 bases from J, the junction contained 2 bases not matched to a gene. The CDR3: CASSLTGETGELFF. In DNA, the CDR3 is TGTGCCAGCAGCTTGACAGGGGAGACCGGGGAGCTGTTTTTT.

This rearrangement joins TRBV5-1 to TRBJ2-1, with 9 positions matching TRBD2. The CDR3 consists of 19 residues. The junction had 24 bases not matched to a gene; V was cut back by 5 bases and J by 9 bases. Germline CDR1 reads SGHRS; CDR2 reads YFSETQ. In DNA form, the CDR3 reads TGCGCCAGCAGACCGGGAGTCTTCAGCCCACGGCTAGCGGGGAGTGAGCAGTTCTTC. Encoded protein: CASRPGVFSPRLAGSEQFF. The whole variable domain, remainder taken from reference TRBV5-1 and TRBJ2-1, is KAGVTQTPRYLIKTRGQQVTLSCSPISGHRSVSWYQQTPGQGLQFLFEYFSETQRNKGNFPGRFSGRQFSNSRSEMNVSTLELGDSALYLCASRPGVFSPRLAGSEQFFGPGTRLTVL.

The V and J genes are TRBV5-1 and TRBJ2-7; D gene uncertain. CDR3 length equals 15 residues. Germline values: CDR1 SGHRS, CDR2 YFSETQ. V was cut by 0 bases and J by 2 bases, with 12 bases left in between. CDR3 DNA: TGCGCCAGCAGCTTGGCGGCGTCTGTGGCCTACGAGCAGTACTTC. Translating gives CASSLAASVAYEQYF.

This clone was seen more than once but under ten times. V is TRBV7-2 and J is TRBJ2-5; D not resolved. Germline V gene lookup returns CDR1 SGHTA and CDR2 FQGNSA. V lost 1 base and J 2 bases, leaving 11 bases between the germline ends. The CDR3 covers 15 residues. The CDR3: CASSLGLGEQETQYF. As DNA, the CDR3 is TGTGCCAGCAGCTTAGGTCTCGGTGAGCAAGAGACCCAGTACTTC. Based on the CDR3 plus reference TRBV7-2 and TRBJ2-5, the full variable domain is GAGVSQSPSNKVTEKGKDVELRCDPISGHTALYWYRQSLGQGLEFLIYFQGNSAPDKSGLPSDRFSAERTGGSVSTLTIQRTQQEDSAVYLCASSLGLGEQETQYFGPGTRLLVL.

This clone was observed a few times. The rearrangement links TRBV5-1 to TRBJ1-2, with TRBD1 matching over 8 bases. The germline gives CDR1 SGHRS, CDR2 YFSETQ. This CDR3 is built from 14 residues. The V segment lost 4 bases and the J segment 1 base; nucleotides outside the gene matches: 3. CDR3 in amino acids: CASSQGQVNYGYTF. CDR3 coding DNA: TGCGCCAGCAGCCAGGGACAGGTTAACTATGGCTACACCTTC.

The rearrangement uses TRBV6-1 and TRBJ1-4; D may be TRBD1 (5 bases). Trimming removed 4 bases from V and 7 bases from J, with 13 bases in between. Germline assignment: CDR1 MNHNS and CDR2 SASEGT. The CDR3 extends over 14 amino acids. In DNA, the CDR3 is TGTGCCAGCAGTGTGGCAGGGACTGGTGAAAAACTGTTTTTT. Protein sequence: CASSVAGTGEKLFF.

This chain links TRBV19 with TRBJ2-1; a possible D gene is TRBD1 (6 bases). The CDR3 is 15 amino acids. Germline CDR1 reads LNHDA; CDR2 reads SQIVND (reference sequence). V dropped 6 bases and J dropped 4 bases, with 16 bases sitting between them. As DNA, the CDR3 is TGTGCCAGTAGCCCTGGGACATCGGCGTACAATGAGCAGTTCTTC. It codes for CASSPGTSAYNEQFF.

This chain links TRBV9 with TRBJ2-3; TRBD2 might be the D (5 bases). V shed 0 bases and J shed 4 bases, with 9 bases lying between them. The CDR3 consists of 14 residues. Germline CDR1 and CDR2: SGDLS and YYNGEE. The DNA of the CDR3 is TGTGCCAGCAGCGTAGGCGGAGGTTCAGATACGCAGTATTTT. Its protein product is CASSVGGGSDTQYF.

V is TRBV7-9 and J is TRBJ1-5, with no clear D. Germline-derived CDR1 and CDR2 are SEHNR and FQNEAQ (reference sequence). Trimming shortened V by 4 bases and J by 4 bases, and 8 bases separated the two germline ends. This CDR3 is built from 13 residues. The CDR3 region is CASSSGPNQPQHF. The DNA of the CDR3 is TGTGCCAGCAGCTCCGGCCCGAATCAGCCCCAGCATTTT.

This sequence joins TRBV5-1 and TRBJ2-3, with a possible D match to TRBD1 (6 bases). The germline CDR1 and CDR2 sequences are SGHRS and YFSETQ. With 3 bases removed from V and 0 bases from J, the gap between germline ends came to 11 bases. The CDR3 extends over 15 amino acids. The DNA of the CDR3 is TGCGCCAGCAGCTCAGACAGGTCTAGCACAGATACGCAGTATTTT. Translated: CASSSDRSSTDTQYF.